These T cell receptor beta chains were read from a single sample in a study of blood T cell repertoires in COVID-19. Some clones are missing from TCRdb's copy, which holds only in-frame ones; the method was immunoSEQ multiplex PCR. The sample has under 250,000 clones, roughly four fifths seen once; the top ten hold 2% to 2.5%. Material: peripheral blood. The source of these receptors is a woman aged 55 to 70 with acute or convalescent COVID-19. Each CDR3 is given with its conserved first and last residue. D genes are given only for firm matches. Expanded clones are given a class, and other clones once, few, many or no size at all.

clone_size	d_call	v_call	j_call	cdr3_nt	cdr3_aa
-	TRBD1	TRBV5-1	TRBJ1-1	TGCGCCAGCAGCTCGAGGGGACAGGGGGCATATACTGAAGCTTTCTTT	CASSSRGQGAYTEAFF
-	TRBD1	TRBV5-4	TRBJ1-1	TGTGCCAGCAGCGGGACAGGGGAGTACACTGAAGCTTTCTTT	CASSGTGEYTEAFF
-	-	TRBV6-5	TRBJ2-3	TGTGCCAGCAGTTACGGAGGTGCTAGCTCCACAGATACGCAGTATTTT	CASSYGGASSTDTQYF
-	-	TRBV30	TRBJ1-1	TGTGCCTGGAGTCCCCCCGTCACTGAAGCTTTCTTT	CAWSPPVTEAFF
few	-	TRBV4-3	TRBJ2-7	TGCGCCAGCAGCCAATCACCGACAGACTTGTCCTACGAGCAGTACTTC	CASSQSPTDLSYEQYF
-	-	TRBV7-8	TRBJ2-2	TGTGCCAGCAGCTTAATTGAGACCGGGGAGCTGTTTTTT	CASSLIETGELFF
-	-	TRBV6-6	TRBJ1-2	TGTGCCAGCAGTCGGACAGTTCACTATGGCTACACCTTC	CASSRTVHYGYTF
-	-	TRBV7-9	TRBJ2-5	TGTGCCAGCAGCCTCGAGAGTTACCAAGAGACCCAGTACTTC	CASSLESYQETQYF
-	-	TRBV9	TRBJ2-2	TGTGCCAGCAGCGTATTACAGGCCAGCGGGGAGCTGTTTTTT	CASSVLQASGELFF
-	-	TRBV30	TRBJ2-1	TGTGCCTGGACCCAAGGGGTTGAGCAGTTCTTC	CAWTQGVEQFF
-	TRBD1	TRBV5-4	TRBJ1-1	TGTGCCAGCAGCTTGTGGGACAGGAACACTGAAGCTTTCTTT	CASSLWDRNTEAFF
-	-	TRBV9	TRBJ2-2	TGTGCCAGCAGCGTAGGGGGAGGCACCGGGGAGCTGTTTTTT	CASSVGGGTGELFF
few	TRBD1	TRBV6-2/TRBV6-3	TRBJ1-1	TGTGCCAGCAGTTATACAGGGGGGAACACTGAAGCTTTCTTT	CASSYTGGNTEAFF
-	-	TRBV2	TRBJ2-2	TGTGCCAGCAGTGAAACGTCAGTCCCAACCGGGGAGCTGTTTTTT	CASSETSVPTGELFF
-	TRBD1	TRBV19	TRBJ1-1	TGTGCCAGTACCCCGACAGGGGTGGGCACTGAAGCTTTCTTT	CASTPTGVGTEAFF
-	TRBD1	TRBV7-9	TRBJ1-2	TGTGCCAGCAGCGCGGGACAGAGTATTCATGGCTACACCTTC	CASSAGQSIHGYTF
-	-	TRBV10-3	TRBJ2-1	TGTGCCATCAGTGGTGGCGGGCCCAATGGAGATGAGCAGTTCTTC	CAISGGGPNGDEQFF
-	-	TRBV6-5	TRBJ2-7	TGTGCCAGCAGTACAGGGCGTACTAGCTCCTACGAGCAGTACTTC	CASSTGRTSSYEQYF
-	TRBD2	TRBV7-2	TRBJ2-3	TGTGCCAGCAAGGAGCGGGGGACGACAGATACGCAGTATTTT	CASKERGTTDTQYF
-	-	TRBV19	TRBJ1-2	TGTGCCAGTAGTATAGACATACGAGGGATGAATGGCTACACCTTC	CASSIDIRGMNGYTF
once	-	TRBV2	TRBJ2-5	TGTGCCAGCAGCCGAGAAGAGACCCAGTACTTC	CASSREETQYF
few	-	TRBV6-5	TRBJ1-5	TGTGCCAGCAGCCCCACAGGGCCTTTTAATCAGCCCCAGCATTTT	CASSPTGPFNQPQHF
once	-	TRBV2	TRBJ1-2	TGTGCCAGCAGTGGAGGAGGGTACGGCTACACCTTC	CASSGGGYGYTF
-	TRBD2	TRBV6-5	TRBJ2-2	TGTGCCAGCAGCCTGGGACTAGCGGAGGCCGGGGAGCTGTTTTTT	CASSLGLAEAGELFF
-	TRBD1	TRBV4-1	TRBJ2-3	TGCGCCAGCAGCCAAGGTTCGGGACAGGGTTTAGGAGATACGCAGTATTTT	CASSQGSGQGLGDTQYF
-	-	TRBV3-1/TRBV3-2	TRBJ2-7	TGTGCCAGCAGCCAAGGGACACCCTACGAGCAGTACTTC	CASSQGTPYEQYF
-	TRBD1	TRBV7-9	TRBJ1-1	TGTGCCAGCGGGGTAGGGGGCTGGACTGAAGCTTTCTTT	CASGVGGWTEAFF
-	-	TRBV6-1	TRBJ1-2	TGTGCCAGCAGTGAATTTCCGGGTAACTATGGCTACACCTTC	CASSEFPGNYGYTF
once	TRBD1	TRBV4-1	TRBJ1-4	TGCGCCAGCAGCCATGGAGAGGGGGCAGCAACTAATGAAAAACTGTTTTTT	CASSHGEGAATNEKLFF
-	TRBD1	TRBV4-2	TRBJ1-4	TGTGCCAGCAGCCCTAGTGAAGGGGGCGTTGAAAAACTGTTTTTT	CASSPSEGGVEKLFF
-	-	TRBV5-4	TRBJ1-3	TGTGCCAGCAGCTTGGCCGGCGGGGGCTCTGGAAACACCATATATTTT	CASSLAGGGSGNTIYF
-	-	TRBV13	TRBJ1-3	TGTGCCAGCAGCTTAGGGACGGGAGGAAACACCATATATTTT	CASSLGTGGNTIYF
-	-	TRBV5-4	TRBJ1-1	TGTGCCAGCAGCTTGCCGGGTAACACTGAAGCTTTCTTT	CASSLPGNTEAFF
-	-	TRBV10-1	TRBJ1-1	TGCGCCAGCAGTGAGAGGCCACAGGAGAACACTGAAGCTTTCTTT	CASSERPQENTEAFF
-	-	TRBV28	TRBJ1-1	TGTGCCAGCAGCCCAGGGAAAATCACTGAAGCTTTCTTT	CASSPGKITEAFF
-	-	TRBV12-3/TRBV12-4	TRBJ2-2	TGTGCCAGCAGTTTCACCAGGGCCGGGGAGCTGTTTTTT	CASSFTRAGELFF
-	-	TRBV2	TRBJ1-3	TGTGCCAGCAGATCCCAGGGCCCACCCTCTGGAAACACCATATATTTT	CASRSQGPPSGNTIYF
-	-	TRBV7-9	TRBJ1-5	TGTGCCAGCAGCGCAGACAAGGATCAGCCCCAGCATTTT	CASSADKDQPQHF
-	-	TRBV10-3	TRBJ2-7	TGTGCCATCAGTGGGTACAGGGACGGATCCTACGAGCAGTACTTC	CAISGYRDGSYEQYF
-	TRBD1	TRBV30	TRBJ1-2	TGTGCCTGGATTGGACAGGATAACTATGGCTACACCTTC	CAWIGQDNYGYTF
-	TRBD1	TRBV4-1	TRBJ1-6	TGCGCCAGCAGCCGTGACAGGGGTTCCATAGATTCACCCCTCCACTTT	CASSRDRGSIDSPLHF
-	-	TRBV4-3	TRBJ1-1	TGCGCCAGCAGCCAATTCCCCGTGAGAGGGAGAACTGAAGCTTTCTTT	CASSQFPVRGRTEAFF
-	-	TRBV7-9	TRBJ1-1	TGTGCCAGCAACCCAGAAGGGGGTGGCCCTTTCTTT	CASNPEGGGPFF
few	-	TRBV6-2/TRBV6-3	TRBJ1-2	TGTGCCAGCAGTTACAATGGGGCGCGTGGCTACACCTTC	CASSYNGARGYTF
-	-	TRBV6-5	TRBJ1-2	TGTGCCAGCAGTACCAACAGGGACTATGGCTACACCTTC	CASSTNRDYGYTF
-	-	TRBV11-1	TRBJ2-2	TGTGCCAGCAGCCATCGCAGGGGTTTGGCCGGGGAGCTGTTTTTT	CASSHRRGLAGELFF
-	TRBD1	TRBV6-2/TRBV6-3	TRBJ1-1	TGTGCCAGCAGTCCCGGGACAGAAAACACTGAAGCTTTCTTT	CASSPGTENTEAFF
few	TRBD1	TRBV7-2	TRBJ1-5	TGTGCCAGCAGCTCCCAGGGGGCTAGCAATCAGCCCCAGCATTTT	CASSSQGASNQPQHF
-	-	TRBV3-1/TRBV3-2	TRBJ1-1	TGTGCCAGCAGCCCCTTCGGGAACACTGAAGCTTTCTTT	CASSPFGNTEAFF
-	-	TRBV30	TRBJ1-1	TGTGCCTGGAGTTACTTATCGAACGCACTCGGAGCTTTCTTT	CAWSYLSNALGAFF
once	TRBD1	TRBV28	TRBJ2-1	TGTGCCAGCAGGCCAATGGACAGGGGGATGAATGAGCAGTTCTTC	CASRPMDRGMNEQFF
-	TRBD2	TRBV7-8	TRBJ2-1	TGTGCCAGCAGCCCCGGGGGTAGCGGGGGCTACAATGAGCAGTTCTTC	CASSPGGSGGYNEQFF
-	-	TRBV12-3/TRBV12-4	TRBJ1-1	TGTGCCAGCAGTACTAGGTCGAACACTGAAGCTTTCTTT	CASSTRSNTEAFF
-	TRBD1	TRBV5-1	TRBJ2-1	TGCGCCAGCAGCTTGAGGTGGCAGGGGGCGCTCAATGAGCAGTTCTTC	CASSLRWQGALNEQFF
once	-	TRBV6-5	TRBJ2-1	TGTGCCAGCACTGGGGGGTCCTACAATGAGCAGTTCTTC	CASTGGSYNEQFF
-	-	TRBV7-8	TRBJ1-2	TGTGCCAGCAGCTTAGCACGGGACTTCGTCCGTAACGGCTACACCTTC	CASSLARDFVRNGYTF
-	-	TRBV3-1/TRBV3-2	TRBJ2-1	TGTGCCAGCAGCCAAGCCAGCCTAGGGGTTGAGCAGTTCTTC	CASSQASLGVEQFF
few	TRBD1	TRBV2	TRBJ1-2	TGTGCCAGCAGCTTTCTGGGACAGGGGGGCTATGGCTACACCTTC	CASSFLGQGGYGYTF
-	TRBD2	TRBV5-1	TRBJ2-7	TGCGCCAGCAGCTTGACTAGCGGGACCTCCTACGAGCAGTACTTC	CASSLTSGTSYEQYF
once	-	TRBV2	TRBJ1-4	TGTGCCAGCAGTGGGAGGGCCACTAATGAAAAACTGTTTTTT	CASSGRATNEKLFF